Presented here are 21 T cell receptor beta chains from one specimen sequenced in a study of naive and memory T cell subsets. Ligated cDNA underwent four rounds of PCR with nested alpha and beta constant region primers and SP2. TCRdb itself ran the UMI-ligation and nested PCR reads through MiXCR, one entry per CDR3 protein. Of 25,000 to 35,000 distinct CDR3 sequences listed, 6.7% are singletons. This sample's treatment: skin biopsy from PPD injection site in Mantoux-positive individual. TCR cDNA received a 3' ligated oligonucleotide that carried a UMI. The input for sequencing was skin, taken from a tuberculin skin test site. The receptors were sampled from an adult in good health.

This clonotype was picked up many times. The chain carries TRBV11-2 and TRBJ2-2; D not certain. Germline V CDR1 and CDR2: SGHAT, FQNNGV. V was pared by 0 bases and J by 1 base, with 6 bases between. The CDR3 has 15 residues. This CDR3 is CASSLEARNTGELFF. In nucleotides, the CDR3 is TGTGCCAGCAGCTTAGAGGCCAGGAACACCGGGGAGCTGTTTTTT.

This clonotype was recorded a few times. For the CDR3, the DNA is TGTGCCACCAGTGACCTATATCATGGCTACACCTTC. Residues: CATSDLYHGYTF. The chain has TRBV24-1 and TRBJ1-2; D is undetermined. Trimming pared 4 bases from V and 6 bases from J, leaving 8 bases between. The CDR3 spans 12 residues. Looked up from germline, CDR1 is KGHDR and CDR2 is SFDVKD.

The J gene is TRBJ2-5, the V gene TRBV7-7; D ambiguous. This CDR3 is built from 13 residues. The V end was cut by 3 bases, the J end by 5 bases, with 10 bases between. Germline CDR1 and CDR2: SSHAT and FNYEAQ (reference sequence). CDR3 coding DNA: TGTGCCAGCAGCTTTAACGCAGGCGAGACCCAGTACTTC. Translation: CASSFNAGETQYF.

The chain carries TRBV7-2 and TRBJ2-5; 9 bases align to TRBD2. Germline V gives CDR1 SGHTA, CDR2 FQGNSA. There are 19 residues in the CDR3. V lost 1 base and J lost 1; bases outside the gene matches: 13. CDR3 nucleotides: TGTGCCAGCAGCTTAGGTAGGGCTAGCGGGGCAAGATGCCAAGAGACCCAGTACTTC. Amino acids: CASSLGRASGARCQETQYF.

There are many counts of this clonotype. This sequence joins TRBV6-5 and TRBJ2-3; D unresolved. This CDR3 has 12 residues. Germline lookup yields CDR1 MNHEY and CDR2 SVGAGI. With 6 bases removed from V and 6 bases from J, the gap between germline ends came to 10 bases. Here the CDR3 DNA reads TGTGCCAGCAGCCACACGCGGGATACGCAGTATTTT. Translating it yields CASSHTRDTQYF.

This clonotype showed up just a few times. The V and J genes are TRBV7-9 and TRBJ1-1; no clear D gene. The CDR3 totals 14 residues. The germline V gene encodes CDR1 SEHNR and CDR2 FQNEAQ (reference sequence). V was pared by 5 bases and J by 6 bases, with 16 bases between. The CDR3 DNA reads TGTGCCAGCAGCCTCGCGGGCGGGATCGCTGAAGCTTTCTTT. Translating gives CASSLAGGIAEAFF.

This clonotype has more than one count but fewer than ten. The rearrangement uses TRBV29-1 and TRBJ1-3; no definite D call. Germline-derived CDR1 and CDR2 are SQVTM and ANQGSEA. V lost 4 bases to trimming and J lost 4 bases, with 11 bases between them. The CDR3 runs to 13 residues. CDR3 DNA sequence: TGCAGCGTTGTACCGGGAGGGGGAAACACCATATATTTT. Protein product: CSVVPGGGNTIYF.

This clonotype was detected many times. The rearrangement joins TRBV2 to TRBJ2-1; tentative D call: TRBD2 (6 bases). CDR3 length: 15 residues. Between the trimmed V and J ends, which lost 3 bases and 8 bases, there was a span of 17 bases. Germline CDR1 and CDR2: SNHLY and FYNNEI. This chain's CDR3 is CASSEGLPFGDEQFF. CDR3 nucleotides: TGTGCCAGCAGTGAGGGACTCCCCTTCGGGGATGAGCAGTTCTTC.

This clonotype has at least ten counts. The chain combines TRBV20-1 with TRBJ2-7; unclear D gene. V lost 5 bases and J 0 bases, leaving 8 bases between the germline ends. CDR3 length: 12 amino acids. Germline lookup yields CDR1 DFQATT and CDR2 SNEGSKA (reference sequence). The CDR3: CSASGLSYEQYF. As DNA, the CDR3 is TGCAGTGCTTCGGGCCTCTCCTACGAGCAGTACTTC.

There are many counts of this clonotype. CDR3 amino acids: CASLYNSNQPQHF. CDR3 coding DNA: TGTGCCAGCCTTTACAATAGCAATCAGCCCCAGCATTTT. J is TRBJ1-5 and V is TRBV6-1; no clear D. Deletions cut 8 bases from V and 0 bases from J, with 8 bases between. The CDR3 runs 13 residues. The germline CDR1 and CDR2 sequences are MNHNS and SASEGT.

This clonotype was found many times. This chain joins TRBV7-2 and TRBJ2-3; no clear D. Trimming removed 3 bases from V and 2 bases from J, with 0 bases in between. Germline V gives CDR1 SGHTA, CDR2 FQGNSA. The CDR3 loop spans 11 amino acids. The CDR3 spells CASSFTDTQYF. CDR3 nucleotide sequence: TGTGCCAGCAGCTTCACAGATACGCAGTATTTT.

This clonotype was seen more than once but under ten times. The junction shows a germline mismatch at one end, possibly a read error. This sequence joins TRBV7-9 and TRBJ1-2; no clear D. The CDR3 is 14 residues long. Germline V lookup: CDR1 SEHNR, CDR2 FQNEAQ (reference sequence). The CDR3 region is CAISFDSANYGYTF. The CDR3 coding sequence is TGTGCCATCAGCTTTGATAGTGCGAACTATGGCTACACCTTC.

This chain joins TRBV6-5 and TRBJ1-1; the match to TRBD1 covers 7 bases. The CDR3 sequence is 14 residues long. The junction had 14 bases not matched to a gene; V was cut back by 6 bases and J by 10 bases. Germline V gene data show CDR1 as MNHEY and CDR2 as SVGAGI. CDR3 region: CASRAGQYFSAAFF. CDR3 coding DNA: TGTGCCAGCAGAGCGGGACAGTACTTCTCGGCAGCTTTCTTT.

This clonotype was counted many times. V usage is TRBV29-1 and J usage is TRBJ1-1; D gene uncertain. Trimming cost V 6 bases and J 0 bases, with 17 bases left between them. This CDR3 has 15 amino acids. The germline V gene has CDR1 SQVTM and CDR2 ANQGSEA. CDR3 in amino acids: CSVDVSGGMNTEAFF. CDR3 nucleotide sequence: TGCAGCGTGGACGTAAGCGGCGGTATGAACACTGAAGCTTTCTTT.

This clonotype appeared many times. V is TRBV7-8 and J is TRBJ2-7; the D is unclear. The CDR3 is 19 amino acids. Trimming took 0 bases from V and 0 from J, leaving 21 bases between them. The V gene's germline CDR1 is SGHVS and CDR2 FQNEAQ. This chain's CDR3 is CASSLAKRVPSFTSYEQYF. In nucleotides, the CDR3 is TGTGCCAGCAGCTTAGCGAAAAGAGTCCCTTCTTTCACCTCCTACGAGCAGTACTTC.

V usage is TRBV5-1 and J usage is TRBJ1-4, with D maybe TRBD1 (5 bases). Trimming removed 0 bases at V and 4 bases at J, with 7 bases between. CDR3 size: 14 residues. The germline CDR1 and CDR2 sequences are SGHRS and YFSETQ. The CDR3 DNA sequence: TGCGCCAGCAGCTTGGGACAGTGTAATGAAAAACTGTTTTTT. Its protein is CASSLGQCNEKLFF.

The V gene is TRBV12-3 or TRBV12-4, the J gene TRBJ1-2; weak D call: TRBD1 (6 bases). The CDR3 totals 17 residues. The V end lost 2 bases, the J end lost 6 bases, and 22 bases lay between the germline ends. The CDR3 coding sequence is TGTGCCAGCAGTTTAAGGGACATTCTTCGGGGATCCCATGGCTACACCTTC. Translation: CASSLRDILRGSHGYTF.

CDR3 nucleotide sequence: TGTGCCAGCAGTTTAACACCTACCAAGACCCAGTACTTC. Translation gives CASSLTPTKTQYF. V is TRBV27 and J is TRBJ2-5; D gene unclear. CDR1 is MNHEY, CDR2 SMNVEV, per germline (reference sequence). This CDR3 contains 13 residues. V dropped 2 bases and J dropped 6 bases, with 10 bases sitting between them.

This clonotype was observed a handful of times. The V call is TRBV7-8, the J call TRBJ2-1, with a weak D call TRBD1 (6 bases). The CDR3 length is 15 residues. With 4 bases removed from V and 0 bases from J, the gap between germline ends came to 10 bases. In germline, CDR1 is SGHVS, CDR2 FQNEAQ. The CDR3 reads CASSSTDSSYNEQFF. The DNA for the CDR3 is TGTGCCAGCAGCTCGACGGACAGCTCCTACAATGAGCAGTTCTTC.

This clonotype was counted ten times or more. The CDR3: CASVPFSGTGPLASYGYTF. DNA of the CDR3: TGTGCCAGCGTCCCTTTTAGCGGGACAGGGCCCCTTGCGAGCTATGGCTACACCTTC. The genes are TRBV7-2 and TRBJ1-2; 9 bases line up with TRBD1. V gave up 8 bases and J gave up 4 bases; unmatched junction bases: 23. Germline V gives CDR1 SGHTA, CDR2 FQGNSA. The CDR3 has 19 amino acids. Filled out from reference TRBV7-2 and TRBJ1-2, the complete variable domain reads GAGVSQSPSNKVTEKGKDVELRCDPISGHTALYWYRQSLGQGLEFLIYFQGNSAPDKSGLPSDRFSAERTGGSVSTLTIQRTQQEDSAVYLCASVPFSGTGPLASYGYTFGSGTRLTVV.

Many counts were recorded for this clonotype. This chain joins TRBV2 and TRBJ1-5; D not resolved. CDR1 and CDR2 from the germline V gene are SNHLY and FYNNEI. Trimming removed 4 bases at V and 3 bases at J, with 10 bases between. The length of the CDR3 is 14 residues. The CDR3 nucleotides read TGTGCCAGCAGTGTTTCCAGAGTCAATCAGCCCCAGCATTTT. Its protein is CASSVSRVNQPQHF.